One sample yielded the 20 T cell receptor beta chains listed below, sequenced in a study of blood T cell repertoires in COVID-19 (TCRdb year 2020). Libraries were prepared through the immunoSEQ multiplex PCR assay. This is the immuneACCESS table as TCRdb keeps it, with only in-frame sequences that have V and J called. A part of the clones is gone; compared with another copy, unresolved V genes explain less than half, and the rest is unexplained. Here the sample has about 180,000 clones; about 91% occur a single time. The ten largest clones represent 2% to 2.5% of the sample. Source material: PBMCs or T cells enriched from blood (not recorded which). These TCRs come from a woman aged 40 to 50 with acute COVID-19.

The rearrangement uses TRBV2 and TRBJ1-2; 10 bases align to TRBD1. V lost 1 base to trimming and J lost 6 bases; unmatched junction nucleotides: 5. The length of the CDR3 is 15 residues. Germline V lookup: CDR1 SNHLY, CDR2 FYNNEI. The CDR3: CASSEGDRGWDGYTF. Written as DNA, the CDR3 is TGTGCCAGCAGTGAAGGGGACAGGGGTTGGGATGGCTACACCTTC. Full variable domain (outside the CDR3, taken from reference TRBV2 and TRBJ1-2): EPEVTQTPSHQVTQMGQEVILRCVPISNHLYFYWYRQILGQKVEFLVSFYNNEISEKSEIFDDQFSVERPDGSNFTLKIRSTKLEDSAMYFCASSEGDRGWDGYTFGSGTRLTVV.

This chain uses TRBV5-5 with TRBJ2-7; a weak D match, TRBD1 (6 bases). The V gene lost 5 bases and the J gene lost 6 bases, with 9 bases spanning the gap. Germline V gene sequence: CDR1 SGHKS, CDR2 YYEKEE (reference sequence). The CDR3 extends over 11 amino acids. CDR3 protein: CASRAGVEQYF. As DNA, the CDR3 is TGTGCCAGCAGAGCAGGGGTCGAGCAGTACTTC.

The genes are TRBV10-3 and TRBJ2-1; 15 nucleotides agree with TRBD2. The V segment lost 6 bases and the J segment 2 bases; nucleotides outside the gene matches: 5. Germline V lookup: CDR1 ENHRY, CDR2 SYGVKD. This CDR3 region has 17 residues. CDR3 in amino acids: CAISMGLAGGTYNEQFF. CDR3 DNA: TGTGCCATCAGCATGGGACTAGCGGGGGGAACCTACAATGAGCAGTTCTTC.

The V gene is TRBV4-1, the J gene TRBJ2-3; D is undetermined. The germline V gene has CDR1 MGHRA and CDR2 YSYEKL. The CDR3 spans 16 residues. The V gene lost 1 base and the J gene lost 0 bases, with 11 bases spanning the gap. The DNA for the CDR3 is TGCGCCAGCAGCCAAGTGGAGCTGTCTAGCACAGATACGCAGTATTTT. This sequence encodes CASSQVELSSTDTQYF.

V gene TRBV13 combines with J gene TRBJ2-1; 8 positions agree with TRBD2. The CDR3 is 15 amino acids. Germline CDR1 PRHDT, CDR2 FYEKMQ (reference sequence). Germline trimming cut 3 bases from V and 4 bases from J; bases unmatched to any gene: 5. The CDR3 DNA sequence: TGTGCCAGCAGCTTTTTCACTAGCGGTTACAATGAGCAGTTCTTC. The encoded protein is CASSFFTSGYNEQFF.

The CDR3 loop reads CASSFPSANEKLFF. Here the CDR3 DNA reads TGTGCCAGCAGTTTCCCGAGTGCTAATGAAAAACTGTTTTTT. V is TRBV28 and J is TRBJ1-4; D is unclear. Germline CDR1 and CDR2: MDHEN and SYDVKM. The CDR3 sequence is 14 residues long. Trimming stripped 3 bases from V and 3 bases from J, with 8 bases between.

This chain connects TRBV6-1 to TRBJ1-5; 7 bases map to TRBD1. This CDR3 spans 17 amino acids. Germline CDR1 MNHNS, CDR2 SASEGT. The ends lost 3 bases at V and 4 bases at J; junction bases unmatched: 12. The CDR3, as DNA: TGTGCCAGCAGTGATGGGGGGTACAGGGGTCTAAATCAGCCCCAGCATTTT. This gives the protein CASSDGGYRGLNQPQHF.

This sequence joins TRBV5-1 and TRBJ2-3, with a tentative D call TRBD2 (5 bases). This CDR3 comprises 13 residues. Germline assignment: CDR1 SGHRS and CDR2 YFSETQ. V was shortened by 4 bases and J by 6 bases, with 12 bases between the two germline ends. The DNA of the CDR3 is TGCGCCAGCAGCCCCTTTAGCGAGGATACGCAGTATTTT. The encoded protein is CASSPFSEDTQYF.

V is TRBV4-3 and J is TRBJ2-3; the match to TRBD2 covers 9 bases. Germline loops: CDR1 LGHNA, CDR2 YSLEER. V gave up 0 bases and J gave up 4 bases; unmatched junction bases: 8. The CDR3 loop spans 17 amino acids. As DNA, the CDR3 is TGCGCCAGCAGCCAAGATCTCAGCGGGAGGAGGGCAGATACGCAGTATTTT. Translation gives CASSQDLSGRRADTQYF.

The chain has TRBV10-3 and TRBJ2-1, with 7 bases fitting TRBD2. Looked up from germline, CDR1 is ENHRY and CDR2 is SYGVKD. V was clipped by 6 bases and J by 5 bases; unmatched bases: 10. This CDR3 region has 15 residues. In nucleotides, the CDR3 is TGTGCCATCAGCGATAGGGAGGGATTGAACAATGAGCAGTTCTTC. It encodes CAISDREGLNNEQFF.

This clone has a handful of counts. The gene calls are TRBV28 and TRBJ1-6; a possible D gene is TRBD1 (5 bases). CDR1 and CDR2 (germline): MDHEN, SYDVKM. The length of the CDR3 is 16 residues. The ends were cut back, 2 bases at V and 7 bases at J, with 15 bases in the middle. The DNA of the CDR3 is TGTGCCAGCAGTTTAATTCGTTTGTCAGGGAATTCACCCCTCCACTTT. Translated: CASSLIRLSGNSPLHF.

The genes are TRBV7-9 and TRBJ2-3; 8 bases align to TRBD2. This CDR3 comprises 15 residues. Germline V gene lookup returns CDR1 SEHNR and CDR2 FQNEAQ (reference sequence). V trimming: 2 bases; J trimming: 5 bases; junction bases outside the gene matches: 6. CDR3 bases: TGTGCCAGCAGCTTATTCAGCGGGGGAGGAGATACGCAGTATTTT. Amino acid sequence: CASSLFSGGGDTQYF.

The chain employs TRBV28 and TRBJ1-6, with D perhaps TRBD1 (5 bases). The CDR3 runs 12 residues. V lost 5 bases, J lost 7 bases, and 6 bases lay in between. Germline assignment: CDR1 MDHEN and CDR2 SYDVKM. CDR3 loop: CASSHRNSPLHF. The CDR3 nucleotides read TGTGCCAGCAGTCACAGGAATTCACCCCTCCACTTT.

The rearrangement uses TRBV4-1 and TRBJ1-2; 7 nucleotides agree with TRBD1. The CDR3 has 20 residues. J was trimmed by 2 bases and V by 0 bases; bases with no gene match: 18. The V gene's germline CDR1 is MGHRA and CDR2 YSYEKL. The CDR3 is CASSQDWQGGQSLVNYGYTF. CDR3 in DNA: TGCGCCAGCAGCCAAGATTGGCAAGGGGGACAGAGCCTCGTCAACTATGGCTACACCTTC.

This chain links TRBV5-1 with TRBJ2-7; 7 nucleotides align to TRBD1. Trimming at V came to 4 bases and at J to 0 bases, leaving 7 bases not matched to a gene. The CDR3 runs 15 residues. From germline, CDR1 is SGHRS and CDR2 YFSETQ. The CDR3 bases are TGCGCCAGCAGCCACGACAGGGCGAACTCCTACGAGCAGTACTTC. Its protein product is CASSHDRANSYEQYF.

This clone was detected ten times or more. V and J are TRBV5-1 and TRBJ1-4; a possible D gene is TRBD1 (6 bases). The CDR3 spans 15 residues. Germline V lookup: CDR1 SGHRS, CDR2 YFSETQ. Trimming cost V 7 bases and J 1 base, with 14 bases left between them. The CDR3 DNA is TGCGCCAGCTCCGGTGGCAGGGGAACTAATGAAAAACTGTTTTTT. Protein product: CASSGGRGTNEKLFF.

Written as DNA, the CDR3 is TGCGCCAGCAGCCATCTAGCGGGAAACTACGAGCAGTACTTC. Its translation is CASSHLAGNYEQYF. V is TRBV4-1 and J is TRBJ2-7; 9 bases line up with TRBD2. Germline assignment: CDR1 MGHRA and CDR2 YSYEKL. J gave up 3 bases and V 3 bases, and 3 bases lay outside the gene matches. The CDR3 contains 14 residues.

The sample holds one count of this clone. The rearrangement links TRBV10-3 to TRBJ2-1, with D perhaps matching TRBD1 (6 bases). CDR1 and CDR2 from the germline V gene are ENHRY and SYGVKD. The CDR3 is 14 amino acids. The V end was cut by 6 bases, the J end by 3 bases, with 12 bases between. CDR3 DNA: TGTGCCATCAGGGGACCGGACAGCTACAATGAGCAGTTCTTC. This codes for CAIRGPDSYNEQFF.

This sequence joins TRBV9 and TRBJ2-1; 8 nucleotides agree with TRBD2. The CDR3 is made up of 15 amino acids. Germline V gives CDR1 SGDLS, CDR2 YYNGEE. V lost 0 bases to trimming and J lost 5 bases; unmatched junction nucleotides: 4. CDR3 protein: CASSVELAADNEQFF. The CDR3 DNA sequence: TGTGCCAGCAGCGTAGAACTAGCGGCGGACAATGAGCAGTTCTTC.

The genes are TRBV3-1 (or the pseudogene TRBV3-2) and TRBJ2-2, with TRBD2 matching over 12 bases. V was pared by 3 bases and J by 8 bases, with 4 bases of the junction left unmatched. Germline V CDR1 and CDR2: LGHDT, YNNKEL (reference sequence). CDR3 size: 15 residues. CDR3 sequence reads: CASSQGLAGQGELFF. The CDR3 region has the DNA TGTGCCAGCAGCCAGGGACTAGCGGGTCAGGGGGAGCTGTTTTTT.